A single sample is the source of the 22 T cell receptor beta chains below, sequenced in a study of CD8 T cells in ankylosing spondylitis. TCRdb independently ran MiXCR on the 5' RACE reads; one entry per CDR3 protein. The sample includes about 240,000 distinct CDR3 sequences, over 8.5% of them seen just once. The sequenced sample was blood, either unsorted or a sorted T cell fraction (not recorded which). The receptors shown here come from a male donor with ankylosing spondylitis or in good health (not recorded which).

This clonotype was detected many times. V is TRBV24-1 and J is TRBJ2-2; 9 bases match TRBD1. With 4 bases clipped from V and 5 bases from J, the junction kept 4 bases outside the gene matches. The CDR3 runs to 15 residues. Germline values: CDR1 KGHDR, CDR2 SFDVKD. DNA of the CDR3: TGTGCCACCAGTGACCCCGACAGGGGGACCGGGGAGCTGTTTTTT. It is translated as CATSDPDRGTGELFF.

The chain uses TRBV12-3 or TRBV12-4 and TRBJ2-1; 10 bases line up with TRBD2. V shed 6 bases and J 4 bases; nucleotides not matched to a gene: 6. The length of the CDR3 is 15 residues. The CDR3 reads CASRLTSGAYNEQFF. Written as DNA, the CDR3 is TGTGCCAGCAGACTAACTAGCGGGGCTTACAATGAGCAGTTCTTC.

This chain links TRBV12-3 or TRBV12-4 with TRBJ1-5; no firm D call. V lost 3 bases to trimming and J lost 6 bases, with 6 bases between them. The CDR3 is 12 amino acids. This CDR3 reads CASSFPGQPQHF. Here the CDR3 DNA reads TGTGCCAGCAGTTTTCCCGGTCAGCCCCAGCATTTT.

This clonotype showed up many times. This chain uses TRBV6-2 or TRBV6-3 with TRBJ2-7; perhaps TRBD2 as D (7 bases). V was trimmed by 0 bases and J by 3 bases, leaving 9 bases between them. CDR1 and CDR2 from the germline V gene are MNHEY and SVGEGT. The CDR3 consists of 14 residues. The CDR3 sequence: CASSYSRGGYEQYF. CDR3 in DNA: TGTGCCAGCAGTTACTCGAGGGGGGGCTACGAGCAGTACTTC.

Details on this clonotype: With a much larger clone just one base away, this may be a read error. The V and J genes are TRBV29-1 and TRBJ2-7, with 8 positions matching TRBD1. CDR1 and CDR2 (germline): SQVTM, ANQGSEA. CDR3 length: 14 residues. CDR3 loop: CSAVGGQGRYAQYF. The DNA of the CDR3 is TGCAGCGCTGTGGGCGGACAGGGAAGGTACGCGCAGTACTTC.

This clonotype was recorded at least ten times. The J gene is TRBJ2-2, the V gene TRBV12-3 or TRBV12-4, with D possibly TRBD2 on 6 matching bases. This CDR3 is 16 amino acids long. With 5 bases removed from V and 6 bases from J, the gap between germline ends came to 19 bases. The CDR3 sequence: CASSLGPGEYPGELFF. CDR3 DNA: TGTGCCAGCAGTCTGGGACCGGGGGAGTACCCCGGGGAGCTGTTTTTT.

The sample holds many counts of this clonotype. This chain links TRBV20-1 with TRBJ2-3; 8 nucleotides match TRBD2. The germline gives CDR1 DFQATT, CDR2 SNEGSKA (reference sequence). There are 19 residues in the CDR3. The trim removed 5 bases at V and 4 bases at J, leaving 23 bases unmatched. In DNA form, the CDR3 reads TGCAGTGCTCCACCCTCCCGCAGCGGGAGATCTTTTTTGGCAGATACGCAGTATTTT. This sequence encodes CSAPPSRSGRSFLADTQYF.

This clonotype was observed many times. The V and J genes are TRBV19 and TRBJ2-2, with TRBD2 matching 14 bases. V trimming: 8 bases; J trimming: 4 bases; junction bases outside the gene matches: 3. The CDR3 has 15 residues. Germline-derived CDR1 and CDR2 are LNHDA and SQIVND (reference sequence). CDR3: CASRLAGGSTGELFF. The CDR3 bases are TGTGCCAGTCGACTAGCGGGAGGGAGCACCGGGGAGCTGTTTTTT. Full variable domain (missing parts from reference TRBV19 and TRBJ2-2): DGGITQSPKYLFRKEGQNVTLSCEQNLNHDAMYWYRQDPGQGLRLIYYSQIVNDFQKGDIAEGYSVSREKKESFPLTVTSAQKNPTAFYLCASRLAGGSTGELFFGEGSRLTVL.

This clonotype was seen at least ten times. This chain connects TRBV10-3 to TRBJ2-3; the match to TRBD2 covers 7 bases. This CDR3 spans 17 amino acids. Trimming removed 3 bases from V and 1 base from J; junction bases left unmatched: 10. Germline V lookup: CDR1 ENHRY, CDR2 SYGVKD. The CDR3 bases are TGTGCCATCAGTGATGCCCCGCGCGGGGGTGGCACAGATACGCAGTATTTT. This translates into CAISDAPRGGGTDTQYF.

The chain employs TRBV5-1 and TRBJ2-7, with 8 bases identical to TRBD2. Germline trimming cut 0 bases from V and 3 bases from J; bases unmatched to any gene: 8. The CDR3 covers 16 residues. Germline V CDR1 and CDR2: SGHRS, YFSETQ. CDR3 residues: CASSLAGAGGIYEQYF. The DNA for the CDR3 is TGCGCCAGCAGCTTGGCCGGGGCGGGAGGTATCTACGAGCAGTACTTC. Based on the CDR3 plus reference TRBV5-1 and TRBJ2-7, the full variable domain is KAGVTQTPRYLIKTRGQQVTLSCSPISGHRSVSWYQQTPGQGLQFLFEYFSETQRNKGNFPGRFSGRQFSNSRSEMNVSTLELGDSALYLCASSLAGAGGIYEQYFGPGTRLTVT.

This clonotype was counted at least ten times. The chain employs TRBV12-3 or TRBV12-4 and TRBJ1-1, with 8 bases lining up with TRBD1. This CDR3 has 17 residues. Trimming removed 5 bases from V and 7 bases from J; junction bases left unmatched: 18. CDR3 in DNA: TGTGCCAGCAGTCCCCACCGACAGGGGAGGAACTTGGGTGAAGCTTTCTTT. It is translated as CASSPHRQGRNLGEAFF.

This clonotype was recorded many times. The chain recombines TRBV6-1 with TRBJ1-2, with no clear D. The V end was cut by 1 base, the J end by 6 bases, with 12 bases between. The CDR3 extends over 14 amino acids. The germline V gene encodes CDR1 MNHNS and CDR2 SASEGT. The CDR3 DNA follows: TGTGCCAGCAGTGAAGTTCAGTTTGGGGATGGCTACACCTTC. This translates into CASSEVQFGDGYTF.

The chain links TRBV6-2 or TRBV6-3 to TRBJ1-2; 7 bases map to TRBD1. CDR1 and CDR2 from the germline V gene are MNHEY and SVGEGT. V lost 10 bases and J lost 8; bases outside the gene matches: 16. This CDR3 spans 14 amino acids. The CDR3 nucleotides read TGTGCCACCACTCACAGGGGCCCCGTCTCCGGCTACACCTTC. Its protein product is CATTHRGPVSGYTF.

As regards this clonotype: This could be a read error, since a much larger clone is one nucleotide away. The chain is built from TRBV20-1 and TRBJ1-3; D remains unclear. This CDR3 spans 13 amino acids. CDR1 is DFQATT and CDR2 is SNEGSKA in the germline V gene (reference sequence). CDR3 protein: CSALDDSRNTIYF. In DNA form, the CDR3 reads TGCAGTGCTCTCGACGACTCTAGAAACACCATATATTTT.

The table lists this clonotype with many counts. Here the CDR3 reads CASSLRRQTDTQYF. The CDR3 region has the DNA TGCGCCAGCAGCTTACGCAGGCAAACAGATACGCAGTATTTT. This sequence joins TRBV5-1 and TRBJ2-3; D gene unclear. V lost 2 bases to trimming and J lost 3 bases, with 10 bases between them. CDR1 is SGHRS, CDR2 YFSETQ, per germline. This CDR3 spans 14 amino acids.

The V call is TRBV18, the J call TRBJ2-2; maybe TRBD2 (6 bases). Trimming removed 2 bases from V and 4 bases from J, with 11 bases in between. The CDR3 is 15 residues long. From germline, CDR1 is KGHSH and CDR2 LQKENI. Here the CDR3 DNA reads TGTGCCAGCTCACCAATTAGCGGTTCCACCGGGGAGCTGTTTTTT. Protein sequence: CASSPISGSTGELFF.

The genes are TRBV18 and TRBJ2-6; D call uncertain. V lost 3 bases and J 0 bases, leaving 12 bases between the germline ends. Germline V lookup: CDR1 KGHSH, CDR2 LQKENI. The CDR3 covers 17 residues. As DNA, the CDR3 is TGTGCCAGCTCACCCTCGCAGCTCGGCTCTGGGGCCAACGTCCTGACTTTC. Translating it yields CASSPSQLGSGANVLTF.

This chain connects TRBV11-3 to TRBJ2-1; 7 bases are shared with TRBD2. V was clipped by 5 bases and J by 5 bases; unmatched bases: 15. The CDR3 is 17 amino acids. In germline, CDR1 is SGHNT, CDR2 YENEEA. The CDR3 spells CASSPPYGSGDDNEQFF. As DNA, the CDR3 is TGTGCCAGCAGCCCCCCGTATGGCAGCGGGGATGACAATGAGCAGTTCTTC.

This clonotype was found many times. The chain uses TRBV5-1 and TRBJ1-1; D is unresolved. The length of the CDR3 is 15 residues. V lost 0 bases to trimming and J lost 5 bases, with 14 bases between them. From germline, CDR1 is SGHRS and CDR2 YFSETQ. CDR3 region: CASSLEANSKTEAFF. The CDR3, as DNA: TGCGCCAGCAGCTTGGAGGCCAACAGCAAAACTGAAGCTTTCTTT.

This clonotype appeared many times. V usage is TRBV7-2 and J usage is TRBJ1-2; D is uncertain. V lost 3 bases, J lost 4 bases, and 18 bases lay in between. There are 16 residues in the CDR3. CDR1 SGHTA and CDR2 FQGNSA come from the germline V gene. The CDR3 DNA reads as TGTGCCAGCAGCTTGCTTTTTGTTAGGGAAGGCTATGGCTACACCTTC. It encodes CASSLLFVREGYGYTF.

The rearrangement links TRBV7-2 to TRBJ2-2, with D unclear. The CDR3 extends over 14 amino acids. Germline-derived CDR1 and CDR2 are SGHTA and FQGNSA. Trimming removed 0 bases from V and 5 bases from J, with 7 bases in between. Written as DNA, the CDR3 is TGTGCCAGCAGCTTAGCGGCTGGGACCGGGGAGCTGTTTTTT. It specifies CASSLAAGTGELFF.

This clonotype was counted a few times. CDR3 in DNA: TGTGCCAGCAGCGACAGGACTAGCGGGAGGGAGTACCAAGAGACCCAGTACTTC. Translation gives CASSDRTSGREYQETQYF. This chain connects TRBV7-6 to TRBJ2-5; TRBD2 matches at 15 bases. This CDR3 is 18 amino acids long. Trimming cost V 5 bases and J 0 bases; bases outside gene matches: 7. Germline CDR1 and CDR2: SGHVS and FNYEAQ.